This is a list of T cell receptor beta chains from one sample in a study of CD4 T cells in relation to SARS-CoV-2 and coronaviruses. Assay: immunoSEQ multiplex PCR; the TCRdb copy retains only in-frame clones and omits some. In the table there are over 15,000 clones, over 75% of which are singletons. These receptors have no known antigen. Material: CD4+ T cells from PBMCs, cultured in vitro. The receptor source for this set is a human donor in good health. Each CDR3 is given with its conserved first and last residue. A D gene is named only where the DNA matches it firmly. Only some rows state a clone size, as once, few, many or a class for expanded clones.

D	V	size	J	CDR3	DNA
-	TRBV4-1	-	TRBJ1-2	CASSQGRGLNYGYTF	TGCGCCAGCAGCCAAGGTCGGGGACTTAACTATGGCTACACCTTC
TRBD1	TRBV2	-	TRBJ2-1	CASSLSGGNEQFF	TGTGCCAGCAGTCTGTCAGGGGGCAATGAGCAGTTCTTC
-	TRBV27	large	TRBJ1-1	CASSFIGNTEAFF	TGTGCCAGCAGTTTTATAGGGAACACTGAAGCTTTCTTT
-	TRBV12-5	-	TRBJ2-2	CASGLVKVARELFF	TGTGCTAGTGGTTTGGTCAAAGTCGCTCGGGAGCTGTTTTTT
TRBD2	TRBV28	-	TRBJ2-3	CASSFPRGAGDTQYF	TGTGCCAGCAGTTTCCCGCGGGGGGCCGGAGATACGCAGTATTTT
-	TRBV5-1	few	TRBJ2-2	CASSLVGRNTGELFF	TGCGCCAGCAGCTTGGTAGGCAGAAACACCGGGGAGCTGTTTTTT
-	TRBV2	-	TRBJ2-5	CASSEETQYF	TGTGCCAGCAGTGAAGAGACCCAGTACTTC
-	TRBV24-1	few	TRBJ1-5	CATSDSSRADQPQHF	TGTGCCACCAGTGATTCTTCCAGGGCCGATCAGCCCCAGCATTTT
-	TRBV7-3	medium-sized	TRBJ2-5	CASSSGGAGGIGETQYF	TGTGCCAGCAGCTCCGGGGGGGCAGGGGGCATAGGAGAGACCCAGTACTTC
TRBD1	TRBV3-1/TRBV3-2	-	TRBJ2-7	CASSQGDRGHLYEQYF	TGTGCCAGCAGCCAAGGGGACAGGGGGCACTTGTACGAGCAGTACTTC
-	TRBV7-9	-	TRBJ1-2	CASSPGGGRGYTF	TGTGCCAGCAGCCCTGGAGGGGGGAGGGGCTACACCTTC
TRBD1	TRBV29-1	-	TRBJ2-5	CSVNRGVGETQYF	TGCAGCGTCAACAGGGGGGTGGGTGAGACCCAGTACTTC
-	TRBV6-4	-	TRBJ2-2	CASSVSRNTGELFF	TGTGCCAGCAGTGTCAGCAGGAACACCGGGGAGCTGTTTTTT
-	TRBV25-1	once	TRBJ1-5	CASGGEGTAGNQPQHF	TGTGCCAGCGGGGGGGAAGGGACGGCCGGCAATCAGCCCCAGCATTTT
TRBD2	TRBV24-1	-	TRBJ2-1	CATAGGPTGEQFF	TGTGCCACAGCGGGAGGGCCTACAGGTGAGCAGTTCTTC
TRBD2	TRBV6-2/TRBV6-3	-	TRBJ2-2	CASSYSGLAAGTGELFF	TGTGCCAGCAGTTACTCGGGGCTAGCGGCCGGGACCGGGGAGCTGTTTTTT
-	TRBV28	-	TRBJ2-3	CASSSSGLKDTQYF	TGTGCCAGCAGTTCCTCGGGACTCAAGGATACGCAGTATTTT
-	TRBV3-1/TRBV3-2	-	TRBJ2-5	CASSGGTGYQETQYF	TGTGCCAGCAGTGGCGGGACTGGGTACCAAGAGACCCAGTACTTC
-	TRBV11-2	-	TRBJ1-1	CASSARQLNTEAFF	TGTGCCAGCAGCGCGAGGCAGCTGAACACTGAAGCTTTCTTT
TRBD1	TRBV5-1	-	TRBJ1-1	CASSQRRDRLDAEAFF	TGCGCCAGCAGCCAACGCCGGGACAGGTTAGACGCTGAAGCTTTCTTT
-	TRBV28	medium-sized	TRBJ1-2	CASRLLQPNYGYTF	TGTGCCAGCAGGCTTTTACAGCCTAACTATGGCTACACCTTC
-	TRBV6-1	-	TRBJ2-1	CASSDGNNNEQFF	TGTGCCAGCAGTGACGGGAATAACAATGAGCAGTTCTTC
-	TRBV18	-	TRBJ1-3	CASSPFGGRNTIYF	TGTGCCAGCTCACCATTCGGGGGCCGAAACACCATATATTTT
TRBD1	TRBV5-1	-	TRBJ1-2	CASSSKTGDGYTF	TGCGCCAGCAGCTCGAAAACAGGGGATGGCTACACCTTC
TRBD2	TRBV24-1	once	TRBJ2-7	CATSDSTSASSYEQYF	TGTGCCACCAGTGACTCGACTAGCGCGAGCTCCTACGAGCAGTACTTC
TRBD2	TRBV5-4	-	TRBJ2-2	CASRPGTSGPTGELFF	TGTGCCAGCAGACCCGGGACTAGCGGACCCACCGGGGAGCTGTTTTTT
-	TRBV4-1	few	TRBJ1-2	CASSQVQGVLTF	TGCGCCAGCAGCCAAGTTCAGGGAGTTCTTACCTTC
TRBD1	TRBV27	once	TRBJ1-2	CASHGTGSGYTF	TGTGCCAGCCACGGGACAGGGTCTGGCTACACCTTC
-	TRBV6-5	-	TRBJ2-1	CASSSRGYNEQFF	TGTGCCAGCAGTTCCCGCGGCTACAATGAGCAGTTCTTC
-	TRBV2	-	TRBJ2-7	CASRLQRGGEQYF	TGTGCCAGCAGGCTACAGAGGGGCGGCGAGCAGTACTTC
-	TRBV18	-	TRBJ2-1	CASSTTSNNEQFF	TGTGCCAGCTCAACTACTAGCAACAATGAGCAGTTCTTC
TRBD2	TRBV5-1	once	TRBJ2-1	CASMAQGASSGRASYNEQFF	TGCGCCAGCATGGCACAGGGGGCGTCTAGCGGGAGGGCCAGCTACAATGAGCAGTTCTTC
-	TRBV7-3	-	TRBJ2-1	CASSLGRANNEQFF	TGTGCCAGCAGCTTGGGCAGAGCAAACAATGAGCAGTTCTTC
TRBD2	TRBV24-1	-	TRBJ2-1	CATSDWTSGRENEQFF	TGTGCCACCAGTGATTGGACTAGCGGGAGGGAAAATGAGCAGTTCTTC
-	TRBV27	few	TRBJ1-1	CASSQGYEAFF	TGTGCCAGCAGTCAGGGATATGAAGCTTTCTTT
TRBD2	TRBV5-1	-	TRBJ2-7	CASSPIAGGMNEQYF	TGCGCCAGCAGCCCTATAGCGGGAGGTATGAACGAGCAGTACTTC
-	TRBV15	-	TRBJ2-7	CATSKDIAYEQYF	TGTGCCACCAGCAAGGACATCGCCTACGAGCAGTACTTC
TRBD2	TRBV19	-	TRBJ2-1	CASSIELAGGQNEQFF	TGTGCCAGTAGTATAGAGCTAGCGGGAGGGCAAAACGAGCAGTTCTTC
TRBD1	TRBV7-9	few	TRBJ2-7	CASSPPDRGGSYEQYF	TGTGCCAGCAGCCCCCCGGACAGGGGGGGATCCTACGAGCAGTACTTC
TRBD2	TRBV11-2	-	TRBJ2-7	CASSPIGRSGKYEQYF	TGTGCCAGCAGCCCCATAGGCCGCAGCGGGAAATACGAGCAGTACTTC
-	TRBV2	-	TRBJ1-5	CASSEQGLDQPQHF	TGTGCCAGCAGTGAACAGGGCTTGGATCAGCCCCAGCATTTT
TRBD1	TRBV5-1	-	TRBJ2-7	CASSPEAGQGLYEQYF	TGCGCCAGCAGCCCCGAGGCAGGACAGGGTCTGTACGAGCAGTACTTC
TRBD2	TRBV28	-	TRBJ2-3	CASNSGSSGRVDTQYF	TGTGCCAGCAACTCTGGGTCTAGCGGGAGGGTTGATACGCAGTATTTT
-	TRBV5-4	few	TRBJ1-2	CASSTRTSRYTF	TGTGCCAGCAGCACCAGAACCTCACGCTACACCTTC
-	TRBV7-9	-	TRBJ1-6	CASSLEAQNSPLHF	TGTGCCAGCAGCTTAGAGGCACAGAATTCACCCCTCCACTTT
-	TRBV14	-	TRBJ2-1	CASSHEAEDNEQFF	TGTGCCAGCAGCCACGAGGCAGAGGACAATGAGCAGTTCTTC
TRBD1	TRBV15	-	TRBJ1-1	CATSRGQARRDTEAFF	TGTGCCACCAGCAGGGGACAGGCTCGACGGGACACTGAAGCTTTCTTT
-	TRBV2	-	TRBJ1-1	CASSEALVSTEAFF	TGTGCCAGCAGTGAAGCGTTGGTGAGCACTGAAGCTTTCTTT
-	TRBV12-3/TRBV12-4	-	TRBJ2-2	CASSFGAGELFF	-
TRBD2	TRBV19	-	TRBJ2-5	CASSSGRGRTETQYF	TGTGCCAGTTCTAGCGGGAGGGGAAGGACAGAGACCCAGTACTTC
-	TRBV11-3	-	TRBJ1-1	CASSAYLGTEAFF	TGTGCCAGCAGCGCCTACCTGGGCACTGAAGCTTTCTTT
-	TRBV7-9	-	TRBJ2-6	CASTAAELISGANVLTF	TGTGCCAGCACCGCGGCAGAACTCATCTCTGGGGCCAACGTCCTGACTTTC
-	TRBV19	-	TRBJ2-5	CASSILPQPVAQETQYF	TGTGCCAGTAGTATTCTCCCCCAGCCCGTAGCACAAGAGACCCAGTACTTC
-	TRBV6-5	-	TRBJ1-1	CASSTPPGGTEAFF	TGTGCCAGCAGTACACCCCCTGGGGGCACTGAAGCTTTCTTT
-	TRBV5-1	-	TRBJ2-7	CASSLGHQIYEQYF	TGCGCCAGCAGCTTGGGCCATCAGATCTACGAGCAGTACTTC
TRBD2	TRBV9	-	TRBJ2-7	CASSVGVGGGSYEQYF	TGTGCCAGCAGCGTAGGAGTTGGCGGGGGCTCCTACGAGCAGTACTTC
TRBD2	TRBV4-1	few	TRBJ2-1	CASSPGSSGRAYNEQFF	TGCGCCAGCAGCCCAGGTAGTAGCGGGAGGGCCTACAATGAGCAGTTCTTC
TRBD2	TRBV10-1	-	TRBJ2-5	CASSESRSGSGETQYF	TGCGCCAGCAGTGAGTCGAGAAGCGGGAGTGGAGAGACCCAGTACTTC
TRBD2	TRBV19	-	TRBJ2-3	CASSPTGTSRGDTQYF	TGTGCCAGTAGTCCAACCGGGACTAGCCGAGGAGATACGCAGTATTTT
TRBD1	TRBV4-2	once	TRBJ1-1	CASSQLGQGGNTEAFF	TGTGCCAGCAGCCAACTTGGACAGGGGGGGAACACTGAAGCTTTCTTT